The 13 T cell receptor beta chains listed next were all sequenced from one sample in a study of regulatory T cells in long-lasting Graves disease. Researchers made TCR beta libraries by using iRepertoire HTBI primers and running Arm-PCR on CDR3 regions. TCRdb used MiXCR to reprocess the multiplex PCR reads, holding one entry per CDR3 protein. The profile shows 500,000 to 800,000 distinct CDR3 sequences, 25% to 35% of them singletons. Time point defined: persistent/refractory GD, antithyroid drugs over 5 years with positive TRAb. From PBMCs, RNA was extracted and then used to make the TCR library. The sample consisted of peripheral blood mononuclear cells (PBMCs), taken when the disease was refractory, from a patient treated with antithyroid drugs. Receptors were obtained from a female donor with Graves disease.

The sample holds many counts of this clonotype. The chain employs TRBV11-1 and TRBJ1-2, with D maybe TRBD1 (6 bases). CDR3 length: 13 amino acids. V was shortened by 1 base and J by 10 bases, with 13 bases between the two germline ends. The V gene's germline CDR1 is SGHAT and CDR2 FQDESV (reference sequence). CDR3 residues: CASSLESRGDYTF. The CDR3 bases are TGTGCCAGCAGCTTAGAATCCAGGGGTGACTACACCTTC.

V usage is TRBV20-1 and J usage is TRBJ2-2; 7 bases agree with TRBD2. V lost 5 bases to trimming and J lost 2 bases; unmatched junction nucleotides: 11. Germline V lookup: CDR1 DFQATT, CDR2 SNEGSKA (reference sequence). The CDR3 spans 16 residues. The CDR3 protein is CSASRFGGINTGELFF. In DNA form, the CDR3 reads TGCAGTGCTTCCCGTTTCGGGGGGATCAACACCGGGGAGCTGTTTTTT.

V is TRBV5-6 and J is TRBJ1-1; D unresolved. Germline V gives CDR1 SGHDT, CDR2 YYEEEE. V dropped 0 bases and J dropped 3 bases, with 9 bases sitting between them. CDR3 size: 14 residues. CDR3 coding DNA: TGTGCCAGCAGCTTGGTCCAGGCCGACACTGAAGCTTTCTTT. Encoded protein: CASSLVQADTEAFF.

The chain employs TRBV15 and TRBJ1-1; 10 nucleotides align to TRBD1. The CDR3 totals 16 residues. From germline, CDR1 is LNHNV and CDR2 YYDKDF (reference sequence). V was pared by 3 bases and J by 5 bases, with 9 bases of the junction left unmatched. CDR3 in DNA: TGTGCCACCAGCAGGCCCCGGGACAGGGGAGGGACTGAAGCTTTCTTT. It is translated as CATSRPRDRGGTEAFF.

A few counts support this clonotype. The gene calls are TRBV5-1 and TRBJ2-7; D gene uncertain. There are 11 residues in the CDR3. The germline V gene encodes CDR1 SGHRS and CDR2 YFSETQ. V gave up 4 bases and J gave up 6 bases, with 8 bases separating them. The CDR3 DNA follows: TGCGCCAGCAGCGCTTACGGCGAGCAGTACTTC. Translating it yields CASSAYGEQYF.

Only a few counts were recorded for this clonotype. The chain has TRBV12-5 and TRBJ2-6; D gene unclear. Germline lookup yields CDR1 LGHNT and CDR2 FRNRAP. V gave up 3 bases and J gave up 0 bases, with 12 bases separating them. The CDR3 sequence is 17 residues long. CDR3 sequence reads: CASGFRLSVSGANVLTF. In DNA form, the CDR3 reads TGTGCTAGTGGTTTCCGACTTTCGGTCTCTGGGGCCAACGTCCTGACTTTC.

V gene TRBV5-1 combines with J gene TRBJ2-7, with TRBD1 matching 11 bases. The junction had 6 bases not matched to a gene; V was cut back by 4 bases and J by 6 bases. The CDR3 is 14 amino acids. Germline CDR1 SGHRS, CDR2 YFSETQ. The CDR3, as DNA: TGCGCCAGCAGCCCCGGGACAGGGGGTCCCGAGCAGTACTTC. Translated, it gives CASSPGTGGPEQYF.

This chain links TRBV12-5 with TRBJ1-5; 9 bases fit TRBD1. Per the germline V gene, CDR1 is LGHNT and CDR2 is FRNRAP. The CDR3 has 14 amino acids. V lost 5 bases, J lost 5 bases, and 4 bases stayed unmatched. CDR3 nucleotide sequence: TGTGCTAGTGGTCAGGGACAGGGTCATCAGCCCCAGCATTTT. This encodes CASGQGQGHQPQHF.

The table lists this clonotype with many counts. This sequence joins TRBV12-3 or TRBV12-4 and TRBJ1-2; 7 nucleotides line up with TRBD1. The CDR3 contains 17 residues. The J segment lost 5 bases and the V segment lost 3 bases, leaving 15 bases of the junction unmatched. CDR3 protein: CASSFRAGGTGSYGYTF. The DNA of the CDR3 is TGTGCCAGCAGTTTTAGGGCAGGGGGGACGGGGTCGTATGGCTACACCTTC.

The table lists this clonotype with many counts. The chain couples TRBV6-1 to TRBJ1-1; D might be TRBD1 (5 bases). Germline loops: CDR1 MNHNS, CDR2 SASEGT. The CDR3 has 14 amino acids. V lost 6 bases to trimming and J lost 4 bases, with 15 bases between them. The CDR3 DNA reads TGTGCCAGCAGACCATCCGGGGGTAGCACTGAAGCTTTCTTT. Translated: CASRPSGGSTEAFF.

V gene TRBV5-6 combines with J gene TRBJ1-1, with 7 bases fitting TRBD1. V lost 0 bases, J lost 11 bases, and 4 bases stayed unmatched. This CDR3 contains 12 residues. Germline V gene lookup returns CDR1 SGHDT and CDR2 YYEEEE. The CDR3 nucleotides are TGTGCCAGCAGCTTGGTAGGGGGCAACGCTTTCTTT. Residues: CASSLVGGNAFF.

This clonotype has a handful of counts. The J gene is TRBJ2-2, the V gene TRBV12-3 or TRBV12-4; a weak D match, TRBD2 (5 bases). Trimming removed 6 bases from V and 4 bases from J, with 12 bases in between. This CDR3 is built from 14 residues. The CDR3, as DNA: TGTGCCAGCAGGGCCGGTGAGGGCACCGGGGAGCTGTTTTTT. Residues: CASRAGEGTGELFF.

This clonotype was seen a few times. The chain combines TRBV7-2 with TRBJ2-1; unclear D gene. CDR1 is SGHTA, CDR2 FQGNSA, per germline. V was clipped by 8 bases and J by 5 bases, with 10 bases between them. The CDR3 extends over 12 amino acids. The CDR3 loop reads CASGSQNNEQFF. The DNA for the CDR3 is TGTGCCAGCGGCTCCCAGAACAATGAGCAGTTCTTC.